Presented here are 19 T cell receptor beta chains from one specimen sequenced in a study of beta chain features in type 1 diabetes. Every isolated RNA sample was fully reverse transcribed, so sequencing captured expressed TCRB transcripts. Clones were read by immunoSEQ multiplex PCR, and TCRdb kept only the in-frame ones, dropping some. The sample has hundreds of thousands of clones, about 14% seen once. Their antigen targets remain unknown. Findings and limits, study-wide: TCRB CDR3s were moderately but significantly shorter in Type 1 diabetes patients in all four CD4+ subsets.

Sequenced material: naive CD4+ T cells from blood. The receptors were gathered from a man aged 18 to 29 with type 1 diabetes.

This clone was counted between two and nine times. At the DNA level, this CDR3 is encoded by other sequences in the same sample as well. J is TRBJ1-5 and V is TRBV29-1; D gene unclear. CDR3 length: 13 amino acids. Germline V CDR1 and CDR2: SQVTM, ANQGSEA. V dropped 4 bases and J dropped 2 bases, with 9 bases sitting between them. The CDR3 reads CSVASGGNQPQHF. CDR3 DNA sequence: TGCAGCGTTGCAAGCGGGGGCAATCAGCCCCAGCATTTT.

The chain carries TRBV30 and TRBJ2-3; D is unresolved. The ends were cut back, 1 base at V and 4 bases at J, with 9 bases in the middle. Per the germline V gene, CDR1 is GTSNPN and CDR2 is SVGIG (reference sequence). CDR3 length: 13 amino acids. CDR3 in DNA: TGTGCCTGGAGTGACGGTGGCGCAGATACGCAGTATTTT. It yields the protein CAWSDGGADTQYF.

This clone was observed a few times. The chain links TRBV4-2 to TRBJ1-1; weak D call: TRBD1 (5 bases). Per germline, CDR1 LGHNA and CDR2 YNFKEQ. This CDR3 is built from 13 residues. Trimming removed 4 bases at V and 4 bases at J, with 10 bases between. The CDR3 coding sequence is TGTGCCAGCAGCCCGGATGGGGGCACTGAAGCTTTCTTT. This translates into CASSPDGGTEAFF.

Only a few counts were recorded for this clone. J is TRBJ2-3 and V is TRBV7-2; either TRBD1 or TRBD2 may supply D (6 bases each). This CDR3 has 14 residues. CDR1 is SGHTA and CDR2 is FQGNSA in the germline V gene. Trimming left V 1 base short and J 6 bases short, with 11 bases between. The chain's CDR3 is CASSLDTGRDTQYF. Here the CDR3 DNA reads TGTGCCAGCAGCTTAGACACAGGGAGGGATACGCAGTATTTT.

The sample holds a few counts of this clone. V usage is TRBV28 and J usage is TRBJ1-2, with D possibly being TRBD1 (5 bases). Trimming stripped 6 bases from V and 1 base from J, with 9 bases between. Looked up from germline, CDR1 is MDHEN and CDR2 is SYDVKM. The CDR3 has 13 amino acids. The CDR3 nucleotides are TGTGCCAGCAGGAAACAGGTTAACTATGGCTACACCTTC. This codes for CASRKQVNYGYTF.

Regarding this clone: One junction end does not reproduce the germline sequence, and a read error may be involved. This rearrangement joins TRBV30 to TRBJ2-1; TRBD2 matches at 10 bases. This CDR3 is built from 11 residues. The germline CDR1 and CDR2 sequences are GTSNPN and SVGIG (reference sequence). CDR3 sequence (DNA): TGCAGCGGGAGGGCCTACAATGAGCAGTTCTTC. Residues: CSGRAYNEQFF.

The chain has TRBV5-1 and TRBJ2-1, with 9 bases aligning to TRBD2. CDR3 length: 19 amino acids. The germline V gene has CDR1 SGHRS and CDR2 YFSETQ. V dropped 1 base and J dropped 1; count of bases not matched to a gene: 12. This CDR3 reads CASSLPTSRSGGSYNEQFF. DNA of the CDR3: TGCGCCAGCAGCTTGCCCACCTCGCGTAGCGGGGGTTCCTACAATGAGCAGTTCTTC. The whole variable domain, filled in from reference TRBV5-1 and TRBJ2-1, reads KAGVTQTPRYLIKTRGQQVTLSCSPISGHRSVSWYQQTPGQGLQFLFEYFSETQRNKGNFPGRFSGRQFSNSRSEMNVSTLELGDSALYLCASSLPTSRSGGSYNEQFFGPGTRLTVL.

This chain connects TRBV7-2 to TRBJ1-2, with TRBD1 as a possible D gene (5 bases). V was clipped by 8 bases and J by 4 bases, with 17 bases between them. The CDR3 sequence is 14 residues long. Germline assignment: CDR1 SGHTA and CDR2 FQGNSA. CDR3 sequence (DNA): TGTGCCAGCGTCGACGGACACGAACTCTATGGCTACACCTTC. Encoded protein: CASVDGHELYGYTF.

In its sample, this clone was seen a few times. This chain connects TRBV25-1 to TRBJ1-6, with 8 bases aligning to TRBD1. CDR3 size: 14 residues. Germline CDR1 reads MGHDK; CDR2 reads SYGVNS. The V and J ends lost 8 bases and 6 bases, in that order; junction bases with no gene match: 6. In DNA, the CDR3 is TGTGCCAGCGGGGAAGACAGGGGTAATTCACCCCTCCACTTT. Amino acid sequence: CASGEDRGNSPLHF.

This clone was counted only a few times. V is TRBV30 and J is TRBJ1-1; D unresolved. The germline V gene encodes CDR1 GTSNPN and CDR2 SVGIG (reference sequence). Trimming left V 5 bases short and J 4 bases short, with 11 bases between. This CDR3 contains 12 residues. CDR3 coding DNA: TGTGCCTGGGCAGGTGTTAGCACTGAAGCTTTCTTT. Translating it yields CAWAGVSTEAFF.

The genes are TRBV6-1 and TRBJ2-5; no clear D. The germline CDR1 and CDR2 sequences are MNHNS and SASEGT. V was cut by 5 bases and J by 2 bases, with 12 bases left in between. CDR3 size: 14 residues. For the CDR3, the DNA is TGTGCCAGCAGTCGCAACAGCGCACAAGAGACCCAGTACTTC. Its translation is CASSRNSAQETQYF.

This chain connects TRBV29-1 to TRBJ1-2, with D possibly being TRBD1 (5 bases). The CDR3 covers 13 residues. Trimming shortened V by 5 bases and J by 1 base, and 11 bases separated the two germline ends. Germline V gives CDR1 SQVTM, CDR2 ANQGSEA. The CDR3 region is CSVRRDGNYGYTF. DNA for the CDR3: TGCAGCGTTCGGCGGGACGGTAACTATGGCTACACCTTC.

This clone was counted a few times. Additional DNA sequences in this sample encode the identical CDR3. This chain uses TRBV5-1 with TRBJ2-5; D unclear. This CDR3 comprises 13 residues. Per the germline V gene, CDR1 is SGHRS and CDR2 is YFSETQ. V was trimmed by 4 bases and J by 2 bases, leaving 9 bases between them. CDR3 loop: CASSRTVQETQYF. In DNA form, the CDR3 reads TGCGCCAGCAGCCGCACCGTGCAAGAGACCCAGTACTTC.

The J gene is TRBJ2-6, the V gene TRBV4-1, with 9 positions matching TRBD1. Per germline, CDR1 MGHRA and CDR2 YSYEKL. After removal of 4 bases from V and 0 bases from J, the junction contained 4 bases not matched to a gene. The CDR3 has 17 residues. The CDR3 loop is CASSRGQGSSGANVLTF. CDR3 coding DNA: TGCGCCAGCAGCCGCGGACAGGGGAGCTCTGGGGCCAACGTCCTGACTTTC.

This clone appeared a few times. The chain is built from TRBV7-9 and TRBJ1-5; the D is unclear. Deletions cut 4 bases from V and 2 bases from J, with 9 bases between. Germline CDR1 and CDR2: SEHNR and FQNEAQ (reference sequence). This CDR3 is built from 14 residues. The CDR3 sequence: CASSWSGGNQPQHF. In DNA, the CDR3 is TGTGCCAGCAGCTGGAGTGGGGGCAATCAGCCCCAGCATTTT.

This clone was detected a few times. Within the sample, other DNA sequences also encode this same CDR3. The chain recombines TRBV10-3 with TRBJ2-5; 9 bases agree with TRBD1. The trim removed 4 bases at V and 1 base at J, leaving 1 base unmatched. The CDR3 is 14 amino acids. Germline V gene lookup returns CDR1 ENHRY and CDR2 SYGVKD. The CDR3 DNA is TGTGCCATCAGTGCGGGACAGGGCCAAGAGACCCAGTACTTC. Amino acid sequence: CAISAGQGQETQYF.

The CDR3 protein is CASSLAGLASFYSRTDTQYF. Written as DNA, the CDR3 is TGTGCCAGCAGCTTGGCCGGACTAGCCTCTTTTTACTCCCGCACAGATACGCAGTATTTT. The gene calls are TRBV5-4 and TRBJ2-3; TRBD2 agrees at 8 bases. This CDR3 has 20 residues. Germline V lookup: CDR1 SGHNT, CDR2 YYREEE (reference sequence). The V segment lost 0 bases and the J segment 1 base; nucleotides outside the gene matches: 16.

This clone has a handful of counts. Other DNA sequences in this sample translate to the same CDR3. The chain carries TRBV7-6 and TRBJ2-7; maybe TRBD1 (6 bases). The CDR3 spans 15 residues. The germline V and J ends were trimmed by 1 base and 1 base, with 11 bases remaining between them. Germline V gene lookup returns CDR1 SGHVS and CDR2 FNYEAQ. The CDR3 nucleotides read TGTGCCAGCAGCTTAGGAGGGGGATCTTCCTACGAGCAGTACTTC. Protein sequence: CASSLGGGSSYEQYF.

This chain links TRBV5-1 with TRBJ2-2; TRBD1 aligns across 7 bases. Germline values: CDR1 SGHRS, CDR2 YFSETQ. Trimming at V came to 3 bases and at J to 6 bases, leaving 2 bases not matched to a gene. This CDR3 region has 13 residues. The CDR3 reads CASSSTGPGELFF. The CDR3, as DNA: TGCGCCAGCAGCTCGACAGGGCCCGGGGAGCTGTTTTTT. The full variable domain, in which reference TRBV5-1 and TRBJ2-2 provide the parts outside the CDR3, is KAGVTQTPRYLIKTRGQQVTLSCSPISGHRSVSWYQQTPGQGLQFLFEYFSETQRNKGNFPGRFSGRQFSNSRSEMNVSTLELGDSALYLCASSSTGPGELFFGEGSRLTVL.